These 19 T cell receptor beta chains share one sample of origin, sequenced in a study of regulatory T cells in long-lasting Graves disease. Arm-PCR of CDR3 regions with iRepertoire HTBI primers generated TCR beta libraries. One entry per CDR3 protein, called by TCRdb with MiXCR from the multiplex PCR reads. The table has 530,000 or so distinct CDR3 sequences, about 13% seen once. The time point was: newly diagnosed GD, antithyroid drugs for less than 3 months. PBMC-derived RNA was used for the TCR library. A further study also used this sample, focusing on T cells in Graves' hyperthyroidism and ophthalmopathy.

The sequences come from peripheral blood mononuclear cells (PBMCs), collected at new diagnosis, from a patient treated with antithyroid drugs. These receptors were obtained from a man aged 25-40 years with Graves disease.

This clonotype was found a few times. The chain carries TRBV7-8 and TRBJ2-7, with 7 positions matching TRBD1. The CDR3 extends over 15 amino acids. Germline V gene data show CDR1 as SGHVS and CDR2 as FQNEAQ. The V gene end was trimmed by 1 base and the J gene end by 1 base; junction bases not matched to a gene: 4. CDR3 loop: CASSLGWDRSYEQYF. In DNA, the CDR3 is TGTGCCAGCAGCTTAGGGTGGGACAGATCCTACGAGCAGTACTTC.

The gene calls are TRBV18 and TRBJ2-1; TRBD2 aligns across 12 bases. The CDR3 totals 17 residues. The germline gives CDR1 KGHSH, CDR2 LQKENI. J lost 9 bases, V lost 1 base, and 10 bases had no gene match. The CDR3 DNA reads TGTGCCAGCTCACCACAAGTCCTAGCGGGAGGGCCAGGTGAGCAGTTCTTC. It yields the protein CASSPQVLAGGPGEQFF.

The sample holds a few counts of this clonotype. This chain connects TRBV20-1 to TRBJ2-5; the D is unclear. Trimming pared 3 bases from V and 2 bases from J, leaving 7 bases between. CDR1 DFQATT and CDR2 SNEGSKA come from the germline V gene (reference sequence). This CDR3 has 12 amino acids. As DNA, the CDR3 is TGCAGTGCTAGTGTCCATCAAGAGACCCAGTACTTC. It codes for CSASVHQETQYF.

V gene TRBV20-1 combines with J gene TRBJ1-1, with 8 bases that match TRBD1. The V and J ends lost 3 bases and 4 bases, in that order; junction bases with no gene match: 19. Germline values: CDR1 DFQATT, CDR2 SNEGSKA (reference sequence). The CDR3 is 18 amino acids. The CDR3 region has the DNA TGCAGTGCTAGCTCTGTGGGGGCAGGGGGCAGAGTGAGCACTGAAGCTTTCTTT. Protein: CSASSVGAGGRVSTEAFF.

This chain uses TRBV20-1 with TRBJ2-7, with D perhaps TRBD2 (6 bases). The length of the CDR3 is 14 residues. The germline CDR1 and CDR2 sequences are DFQATT and SNEGSKA (reference sequence). V gave up 5 bases and J gave up 1 base, with 15 bases separating them. The CDR3: CSAPLAGLSYEQYF. The CDR3 region has the DNA TGCAGTGCTCCCTTGGCGGGACTTTCCTACGAGCAGTACTTC.

This clonotype has ten or more counts. The rearrangement uses TRBV12-3 or TRBV12-4 and TRBJ2-7; 8 positions agree with TRBD1. The CDR3 extends over 15 amino acids. The V segment lost 3 bases and the J segment 6 bases; nucleotides outside the gene matches: 10. CDR3 sequence: CASSLATGGRSEQYF. The CDR3 DNA reads as TGTGCCAGCAGTTTGGCAACAGGGGGTAGGAGCGAGCAGTACTTC.

This clonotype has at least ten counts. This chain links TRBV6-2 or TRBV6-3 with TRBJ2-5; possibly TRBD1 for D (6 bases). V lost 5 bases to trimming and J lost 1 base, with 14 bases between them. Germline V gives CDR1 MNHEY, CDR2 SVGEGT. The CDR3 runs to 15 residues. CDR3 protein: CASSDSRGTQETQYF. CDR3 in DNA: TGTGCCAGCAGTGATTCCAGGGGAACCCAAGAGACCCAGTACTTC.

This clonotype was seen at least ten times. The rearrangement uses TRBV12-3 or TRBV12-4 and TRBJ2-3; TRBD2 aligns across 11 bases. The length of the CDR3 is 16 residues. V lost 6 bases, J lost 3 bases, and 8 bases stayed unmatched. The CDR3 spells CASSRGLADLTDTQYF. The CDR3, as DNA: TGTGCCAGCAGCAGGGGACTAGCGGATTTAACAGATACGCAGTATTTT.

This clonotype has a count of ten or more. The rearrangement joins TRBV27 to TRBJ1-1; 7 nucleotides match TRBD1. Germline lookup yields CDR1 MNHEY and CDR2 SMNVEV (reference sequence). The length of the CDR3 is 13 residues. Germline trimming cut 3 bases from V and 10 bases from J; bases unmatched to any gene: 8. The CDR3, as DNA: TGTGCCAGCAGTTTGGGGACAGCCCTGACAGCTTTCTTT. It translates to CASSLGTALTAFF.

This clonotype was counted ten times or more. This chain connects TRBV27 to TRBJ1-5; D unresolved. V was clipped by 7 bases and J by 0 bases, with 25 bases between them. The CDR3 runs to 19 residues. Germline CDR1 reads MNHEY; CDR2 reads SMNVEV (reference sequence). CDR3 protein: CASTGGGGRPSHSNQPQHF. The DNA for the CDR3 is TGTGCCAGCACCGGAGGTGGAGGGCGTCCATCGCATAGCAATCAGCCCCAGCATTTT.

Only a few counts were recorded for this clonotype. CDR3 DNA: TGCAGTGCTAGACCGCGGAGACTAGCGATCCCCAACGAGCAGTACTTC. Amino acid sequence: CSARPRRLAIPNEQYF. This sequence joins TRBV20-1 and TRBJ2-7, with 8 bases fitting TRBD2. CDR1 and CDR2 (germline): DFQATT, SNEGSKA (reference sequence). The ends lost 2 bases at V and 5 bases at J; junction bases unmatched: 14. There are 16 residues in the CDR3.

V is TRBV20-1 and J is TRBJ2-3, with TRBD2 identical over 10 bases. CDR3 length equals 20 residues. Germline lookup yields CDR1 DFQATT and CDR2 SNEGSKA (reference sequence). With V trimmed by 0 bases and J by 6 bases, 21 bases remained unmatched. CDR3 nucleotides: TGCAGTGCTAGAGATTTGTCGGAGACGCAGCGGGAGGGCCGTGTCGATACGCAGTATTTT. Its translation is CSARDLSETQREGRVDTQYF.

In this sample, this clonotype turned up many times. The rearrangement joins TRBV5-5 to TRBJ2-1, with 9 positions matching TRBD2. Looked up from germline, CDR1 is SGHKS and CDR2 is YYEKEE (reference sequence). There are 17 residues in the CDR3. V lost 0 bases and J lost 8; bases outside the gene matches: 12. CDR3 loop: CASSLEGGRAFGDEQFF. The CDR3 bases are TGTGCCAGCAGCTTGGAAGGCGGGAGGGCCTTTGGCGATGAGCAGTTCTTC.

This clonotype was counted ten times or more. This chain uses TRBV3-1 with TRBJ2-1; no firm D call. V was trimmed by 1 base and J by 6 bases, leaving 7 bases between them. This CDR3 has 13 residues. Germline values: CDR1 LGHDT, CDR2 YNNKEL (reference sequence). This chain's CDR3 is CASSQGVINEQFF. The CDR3 DNA follows: TGTGCCAGCAGCCAAGGAGTGATCAATGAGCAGTTCTTC.

Ten or more counts support this clonotype. The chain is built from TRBV5-1 and TRBJ2-7; D call uncertain. The CDR3 is made up of 13 amino acids. The germline V and J ends were trimmed by 0 bases and 7 bases, with 11 bases remaining between them. Germline V lookup: CDR1 SGHRS, CDR2 YFSETQ. Here the CDR3 DNA reads TGCGCCAGCAGCTTGGAGGTCCCTTGGGAGCAGTACTTC. This gives the protein CASSLEVPWEQYF.

This clonotype was counted ten times or more. This chain uses TRBV28 with TRBJ1-2; no clear D gene. V was cut by 3 bases and J by 13 bases, with 24 bases left in between. Germline V gene data show CDR1 as MDHEN and CDR2 as SYDVKM. The CDR3 sequence is 15 residues long. For the CDR3, the DNA is TGTGCCAGCAGTTTGGGCGGGAGAGCTCCGGCGGGTTGCACCTTC. Translated: CASSLGGRAPAGCTF.

The table lists this clonotype with many counts. V and J are TRBV28 and TRBJ2-1; 9 nucleotides match TRBD1. This CDR3 comprises 14 residues. The junction had 3 bases not matched to a gene; V was cut back by 8 bases and J by 1 base. Germline lookup yields CDR1 MDHEN and CDR2 SYDVKM. In DNA form, the CDR3 reads TGTGCCAGCGAGGACAGGGGATCCTACAATGAGCAGTTCTTC. Translating gives CASEDRGSYNEQFF.

This clonotype was detected a few times. The genes are TRBV29-1 and TRBJ2-7, with 14 bases that match TRBD2. The CDR3 is 17 amino acids. Trimming at V came to 0 bases and at J to 7 bases, leaving 11 bases not matched to a gene. Germline loops: CDR1 SQVTM, CDR2 ANQGSEA. CDR3 residues: CSVEDGGTSGRSGEQYF. As DNA, the CDR3 is TGCAGCGTTGAAGATGGGGGGACTAGCGGGAGATCGGGAGAGCAGTACTTC.

This clonotype was counted a few times. This may arise from a read error, as a much more abundant clone is one base away. This chain joins TRBV27 and TRBJ2-3, with a tentative D call TRBD2 (5 bases). Germline V gene sequence: CDR1 MNHEY, CDR2 SMNVEV (reference sequence). V was shortened by 8 bases and J by 4 bases, with 13 bases between the two germline ends. The CDR3 is made up of 13 amino acids. This CDR3 reads CASGSDVPDTQYF. The CDR3 DNA reads TGTGCCAGCGGGAGCGACGTCCCAGATACGCAGTATTTT.